Listed below are T cell receptor beta chains from one sample, sequenced in a study of regulatory T cells in long-lasting Graves disease. One entry per CDR3 protein, called by TCRdb with MiXCR from the multiplex PCR reads. The data contain 360,000 or so distinct CDR3 sequences, approximately 23% of them singletons. The sample was peripheral blood mononuclear cells (PBMCs), taken when the disease was refractory, from a patient treated with antithyroid drugs. The receptors originated from a middle-aged woman with Graves disease. CDR3s include the opening cysteine and the closing phenylalanine or tryptophan. The order of the fields is clone size, V gene, J gene, D gene, CDR3 DNA, CDR3 protein. D genes are given only for firm matches. The size field is filled for only some rows; it gives once, few, many or a size class.

clone size: NA
V gene: TRBV20-1
J gene: TRBJ2-1
D gene: TRBD2
CDR3 DNA: TGCAGTGCCAAGGGGACTAGCGATATCAATGAGCAGTTCTTC
CDR3 protein: CSAKGTSDINEQFF

clone size: many
V gene: TRBV28
J gene: TRBJ2-7
D gene: NA
CDR3 DNA: TGTGCCAGCAGACCAGGAGGGCCCAACTACTACGAGCAGTACTTC
CDR3 protein: CASRPGGPNYYEQYF

clone size: NA
V gene: TRBV6-1
J gene: TRBJ1-2
D gene: TRBD1
CDR3 DNA: TGTGCCAGCAGACAACAAAAGGGGACAGGGGGCGCCCCCTATGGCTACACCTTC
CDR3 protein: CASRQQKGTGGAPYGYTF

clone size: few
V gene: TRBV3-1
J gene: TRBJ2-1
D gene: NA
CDR3 DNA: TGTGCCAGCAGCCAAGGAGGGCGGGACCGGTTCTTC
CDR3 protein: CASSQGGRDRFF

clone size: NA
V gene: TRBV7-8
J gene: TRBJ2-1
D gene: TRBD2
CDR3 DNA: TGTGCCAGCAGGTCGGGACTAGCGCCTTACAATGAGCAGTTCTTC
CDR3 protein: CASRSGLAPYNEQFF

clone size: many
V gene: TRBV6-1
J gene: TRBJ1-1
D gene: NA
CDR3 DNA: TGTGCCAGCAGTGAAAGGGCGGGGTCCAGGCTGAACACTGAAGCTTTCTTT
CDR3 protein: CASSERAGSRLNTEAFF

clone size: NA
V gene: TRBV19
J gene: TRBJ2-7
D gene: NA
CDR3 DNA: TGTGCCAGTAGTATTGATCACTCCTCCTACGAGCAGTACTTC
CDR3 protein: CASSIDHSSYEQYF

clone size: NA
V gene: TRBV6-9
J gene: TRBJ1-5
D gene: NA
CDR3 DNA: TGTGCCAGCAGTTACCAGGCCGATCAGCCCCAGCATTTT
CDR3 protein: CASSYQADQPQHF

clone size: many
V gene: TRBV24-1
J gene: TRBJ1-6
D gene: NA
CDR3 DNA: TGTGCCACCAGTGACGGCCCGCAGGGATCACCCCTCCACTTT
CDR3 protein: CATSDGPQGSPLHF

clone size: few
V gene: TRBV14
J gene: TRBJ2-7
D gene: NA
CDR3 DNA: TGTGCCAGCAGCCACGGCGGAAACTCCTACGAGCAGTACTTC
CDR3 protein: CASSHGGNSYEQYF

clone size: few
V gene: TRBV28
J gene: TRBJ2-2
D gene: TRBD1
CDR3 DNA: TGTGCCAGCAGAGACAGGGACGCGGCGTCCGGGGAGCTGTTTTTT
CDR3 protein: CASRDRDAASGELFF